This is a list of T cell receptor beta chains from one sample in a study of T cell repertoires in cytomegalovirus infection. TCRdb called the reads again in MiXCR, with one record for every CDR3 protein. The sample has 650,000 to 900,000 distinct CDR3 sequences; about 31% are singletons. Antigen specificity for these receptors is unknown. The material was cultured CD8+ T cells from PBMCs, obtained from culture after CMV antigen stimulation. Every receptor here comes from a human donor in good health (CMV status not recorded). Some clones in this sample may be carry-over from other donors' samples. The conserved cysteine and the conserved F or W are not part of the CDR3 here.

V gene: TRBV5-1; CDR3 protein: ASSPQGGADTQY
V gene: TRBV28; CDR3 protein: ASSADRREGIQPQH
V gene: TRBV2; CDR3 protein: ASSESSSDQETQY
V gene: TRBV7-8; CDR3 protein: ASSPWGDDSNQPQH
V gene: TRBV2; CDR3 protein: ASTLAGAPDHNEQF
V gene: TRBV27; CDR3 protein: ASSFTGLAGITDTQY
V gene: TRBV4-3; CDR3 protein: ASSQDQQETPNTEAF
V gene: TRBV20-1; CDR3 protein: SATPGTSAGELF
V gene: TRBV2; CDR3 protein: ASSRGVEAKNIQY
V gene: TRBV15; CDR3 protein: ATRVDNQPQH
V gene: TRBV7-9; CDR3 protein: ASSAGTGKKDEQF
V gene: TRBV29-1; CDR3 protein: SVTGGVRISYNEQF
V gene: TRBV19; CDR3 protein: ASSIPGQGLSNYGYT
V gene: TRBV10-3; CDR3 protein: AISGVGHLYEQY
V gene: TRBV19; CDR3 protein: ASSIGGPAYNEQF
V gene: TRBV19; CDR3 protein: ASSMDRGLGNTIY
V gene: TRBV6-1; CDR3 protein: ASSSRGHSWLAQETQY
V gene: TRBV12-3/TRBV12-4; CDR3 protein: ASRDKTGTNYGYT